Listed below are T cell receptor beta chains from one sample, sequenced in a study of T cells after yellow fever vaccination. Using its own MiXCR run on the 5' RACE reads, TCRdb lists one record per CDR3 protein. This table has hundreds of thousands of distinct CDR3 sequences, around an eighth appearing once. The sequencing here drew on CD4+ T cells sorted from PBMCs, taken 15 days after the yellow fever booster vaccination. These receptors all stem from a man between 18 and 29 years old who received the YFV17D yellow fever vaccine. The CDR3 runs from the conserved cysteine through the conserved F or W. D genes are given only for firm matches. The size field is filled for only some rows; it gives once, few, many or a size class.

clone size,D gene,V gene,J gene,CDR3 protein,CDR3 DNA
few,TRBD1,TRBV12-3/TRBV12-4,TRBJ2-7,CASSPRDSSYEQYF,TGTGCCAGCAGTCCAAGGGACAGCTCCTACGAGCAGTACTTC
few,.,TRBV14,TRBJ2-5,CASSPLSTRGIETQYF,TGTGCCAGCAGCCCGCTCTCCACCCGGGGGATAGAGACCCAGTACTTC
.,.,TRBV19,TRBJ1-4,CASSSGPLGADEKLFF,TGTGCCAGTAGTTCGGGACCCCTGGGAGCGGATGAAAAACTGTTTTTT
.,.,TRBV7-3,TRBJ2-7,CASSLTSGAGEQYF,TGTGCCAGCAGCTTAACGTCCGGGGCAGGGGAGCAGTACTTC
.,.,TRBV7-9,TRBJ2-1,CASSLALPYNEQFF,TGTGCCAGCAGCTTAGCGCTCCCCTACAATGAGCAGTTCTTC
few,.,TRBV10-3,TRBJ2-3,CAISEWQGDTQYF,TGTGCCATCAGTGAGTGGCAGGGAGATACGCAGTATTTT
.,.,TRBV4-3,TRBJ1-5,CASSQTSTGRNQPQHF,TGCGCCAGCAGCCAAACCTCGACAGGCCGCAATCAGCCCCAGCATTTT
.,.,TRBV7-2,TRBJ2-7,CASSYRTVYEQYF,TGTGCCAGCAGCTACCGGACAGTCTACGAGCAGTACTTC
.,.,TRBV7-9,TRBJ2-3,CASSLFPQSTDTQYF,TGTGCCAGCAGCTTATTTCCCCAGTCCACAGATACGCAGTATTTT
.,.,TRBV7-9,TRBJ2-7,CASSSQGKGQYF,TGTGCCAGCAGCTCTCAGGGGAAAGGGCAGTACTTC
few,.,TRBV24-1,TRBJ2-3,CATSDLYRGTDTQYF,TGTGCCACCAGTGATTTGTACAGGGGCACAGATACGCAGTATTTT
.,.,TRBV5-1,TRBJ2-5,CASSSQQSLETQYF,TGCGCCAGCAGCTCGCAACAGAGCCTTGAGACCCAGTACTTC
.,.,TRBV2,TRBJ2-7,CASSFSSYEQYF,TGTGCCAGCAGCTTCAGTTCCTACGAGCAGTACTTC
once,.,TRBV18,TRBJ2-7,CASSPDSTSYEQYF,TGTGCCAGCTCACCAGACTCGACCTCCTACGAGCAGTACTTC
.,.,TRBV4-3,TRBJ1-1,CASSQIWDDTEAFF,TGCGCCAGCAGCCAAATCTGGGATGACACTGAAGCTTTCTTT
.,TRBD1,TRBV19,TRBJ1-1,CASSRENRQGRLDTEAFF,TGTGCCAGTAGTAGAGAGAACCGACAGGGGAGGTTGGACACTGAAGCTTTCTTT
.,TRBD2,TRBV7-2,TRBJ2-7,CASSTRLAGGYEQYF,TGTGCCAGCAGCACCAGACTAGCGGGGGGTTACGAGCAGTACTTC
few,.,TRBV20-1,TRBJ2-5,CSARDPNGQETQYF,TGCAGTGCTAGAGATCCCAACGGACAAGAGACCCAGTACTTC
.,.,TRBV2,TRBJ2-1,CASSDGRVPNEQFF,TGTGCCAGCAGTGACGGACGAGTGCCCAATGAGCAGTTCTTC
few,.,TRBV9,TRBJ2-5,CASSPIPEETQYF,TGTGCCAGCAGCCCCATCCCGGAAGAGACCCAGTACTTC
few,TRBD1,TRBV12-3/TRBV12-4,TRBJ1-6,CASSLGDRRTSPLHF,TGTGCCAGCAGTTTGGGGGACAGGAGAACTTCACCCCTCCACTTT
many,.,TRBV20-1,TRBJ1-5,CSARDGNQPQHF,TGCAGCGCGCGGGACGGCAATCAGCCCCAGCATTTT
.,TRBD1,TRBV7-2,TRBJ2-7,CASSLGGRGSYEQYF,TGTGCCAGCAGCTTAGGGGGCAGGGGGTCATACGAGCAGTACTTC
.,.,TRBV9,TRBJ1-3,CASSAHHVVSGNTIYF,TGTGCCAGCAGCGCCCACCATGTCGTGTCTGGAAACACCATATATTTT
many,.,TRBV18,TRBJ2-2,CASSQGNTGELFF,TGTGCCAGCTCACAAGGAAACACCGGGGAGCTGTTTTTT
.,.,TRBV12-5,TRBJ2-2,CASGLVEGRAPGELFF,TGTGCTAGTGGTTTGGTAGAGGGCAGGGCCCCCGGGGAGCTGTTTTTT
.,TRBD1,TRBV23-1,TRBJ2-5,CASSQGDRGQQETQYF,TGCGCCAGCAGTCAGGGGGACAGGGGGCAACAAGAGACCCAGTACTTC
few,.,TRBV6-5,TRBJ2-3,CASSPPGGDSQYF,TGTGCCAGCAGCCCACCCGGCGGGGACTCGCAGTATTTT